This TCR beta chain was captured by sequencing in a study of Graves' ophthalmopathy and Graves' hyperthyroidism. This CDR3 contains 15 residues. Germline V lookup: CDR1 DFQATT, CDR2 SNEGSKA (reference sequence). As concerns this clonotype: Its antigen is not known. A clone one base away is much larger, so this may be a read error.

Study-wide results and caveats: Its predictions of ophthalmopathy progression gave the model 65% to 71% sensitivity and 72% to 85% specificity. A model of 13 signatures distinguished ophthalmopathy from stable hyperthyroidism at about 86% sensitivity and roughly 81% specificity. Blood also carried most expanded thyroid clonotypes exceeding 0.001 frequency.

Diagnosis was based on clinical symptoms, serum thyroxine, TRAb, thyroid ultrasound and orbital computed tomography. RNA transcripts yielded amplified TCR beta CDR3 regions. HTBI primers served in a first-round RT-PCR, which a second-round multiplex PCR followed. One entry per CDR3 protein, called by TCRdb with MiXCR from the multiplex PCR reads. Of around 1,000,000 distinct CDR3 sequences listed, about 38% were seen once; the top ten hold approximately 10%. Sequenced material: peripheral blood or thyroid tissue (not recorded which). The TCR originated in an adult man with Graves' hyperthyroidism. The chain employs TRBV20-1 and TRBJ2-5, with D uncertain. CDR3 bases: TGCAGTGCACGCGAAGACTCCAGCGTCCAAGGGACCCAGTACTTC. This translates into CSAREDSSVQGTQYF.